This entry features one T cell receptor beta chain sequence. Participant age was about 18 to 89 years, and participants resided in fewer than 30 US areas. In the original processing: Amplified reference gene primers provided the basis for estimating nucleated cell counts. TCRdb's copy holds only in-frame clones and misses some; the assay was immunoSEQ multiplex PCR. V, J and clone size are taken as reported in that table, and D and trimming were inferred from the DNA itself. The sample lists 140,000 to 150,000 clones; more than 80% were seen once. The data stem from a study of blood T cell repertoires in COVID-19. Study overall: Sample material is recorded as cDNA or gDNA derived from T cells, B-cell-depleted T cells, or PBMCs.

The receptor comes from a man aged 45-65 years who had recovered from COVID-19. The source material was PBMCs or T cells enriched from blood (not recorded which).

CDR3 DNA: TGTGCCAGCATCACAGGGGTGGCTAACTATGGCTACACCTTC. Amino acids: CASITGVANYGYTF. The V call is TRBV28, the J call TRBJ1-2; 7 positions agree with TRBD1. V shed 7 bases, J shed 0 bases, and the junction held 5 bases outside the gene matches. CDR3 size: 14 residues. Germline V gene sequence: CDR1 MDHEN, CDR2 SYDVKM.